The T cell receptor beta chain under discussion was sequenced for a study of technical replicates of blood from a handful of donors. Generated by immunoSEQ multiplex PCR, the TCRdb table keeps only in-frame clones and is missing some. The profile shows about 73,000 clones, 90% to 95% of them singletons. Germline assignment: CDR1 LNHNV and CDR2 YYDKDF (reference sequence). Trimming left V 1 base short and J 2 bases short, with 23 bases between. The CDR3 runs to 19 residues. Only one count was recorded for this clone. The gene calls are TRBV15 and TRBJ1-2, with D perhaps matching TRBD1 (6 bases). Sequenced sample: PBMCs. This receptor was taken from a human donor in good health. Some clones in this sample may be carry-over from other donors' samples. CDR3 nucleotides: TGTGCCACCAGCAGAGGGGCAAAGGGGCAGGGGTATGCAAACTATGGCTACACCTTC. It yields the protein CATSRGAKGQGYANYGYTF.